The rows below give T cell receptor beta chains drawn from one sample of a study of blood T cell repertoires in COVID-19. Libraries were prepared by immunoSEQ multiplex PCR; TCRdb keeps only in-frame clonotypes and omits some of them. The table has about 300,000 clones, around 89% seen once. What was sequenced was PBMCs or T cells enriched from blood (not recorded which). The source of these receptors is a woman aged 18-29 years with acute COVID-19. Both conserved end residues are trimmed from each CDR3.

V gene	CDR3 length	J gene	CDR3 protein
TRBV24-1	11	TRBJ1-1	ATRDTLNTEAF
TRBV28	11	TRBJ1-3	ASIGSSGNTIY
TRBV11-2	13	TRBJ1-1	ASSSPGGLNTEAF
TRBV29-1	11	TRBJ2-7	SISSGRRYEQY
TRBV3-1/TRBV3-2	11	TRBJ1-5	ASSQDRRGTQH
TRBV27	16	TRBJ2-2	ASSFRTRMSANTGELF
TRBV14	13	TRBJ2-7	ASSQVGGPTHEQY
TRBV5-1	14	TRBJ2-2	ASSLGPAGNTGELF
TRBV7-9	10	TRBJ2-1	ASSGAYNEQF
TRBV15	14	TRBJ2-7	ATSREKGTGGYEQY
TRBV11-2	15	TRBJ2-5	ASSLDSRTSGRETQY
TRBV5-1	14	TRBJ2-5	ASSTLSGRALGTQY
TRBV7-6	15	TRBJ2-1	ASSIRAGTSGDNEQF
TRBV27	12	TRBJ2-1	ASTEEQGRYEQF
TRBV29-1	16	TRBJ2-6	SVGDSQNTYSGANVLT
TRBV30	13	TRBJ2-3	AWSVQGARTDTQY
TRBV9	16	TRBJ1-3	ASSVGGSSPSSGNTIY
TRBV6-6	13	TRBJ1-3	ASSEQGSSGNTIY
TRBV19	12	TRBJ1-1	ASRPTGVDTEAF
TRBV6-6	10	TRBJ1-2	ASTPDRDGYT
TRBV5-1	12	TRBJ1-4	ASSSGQGGEKLF
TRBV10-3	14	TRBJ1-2	AISFGQGKSDYGYT
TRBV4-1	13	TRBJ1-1	ASSQDTGSGTEAF
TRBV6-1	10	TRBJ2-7	ASSEDFREQY
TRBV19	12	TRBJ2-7	ASSMGQGLDEQY
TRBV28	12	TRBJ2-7	ASSGWGRLEEQY
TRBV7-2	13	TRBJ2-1	ASSFRGLTGIEQF
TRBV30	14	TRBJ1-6	AWTRSGQSYNSPLH
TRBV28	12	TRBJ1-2	ASTQRGEDYGYT
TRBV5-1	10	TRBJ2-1	ASSLTEGEQF
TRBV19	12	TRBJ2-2	ASIGLANTGELF